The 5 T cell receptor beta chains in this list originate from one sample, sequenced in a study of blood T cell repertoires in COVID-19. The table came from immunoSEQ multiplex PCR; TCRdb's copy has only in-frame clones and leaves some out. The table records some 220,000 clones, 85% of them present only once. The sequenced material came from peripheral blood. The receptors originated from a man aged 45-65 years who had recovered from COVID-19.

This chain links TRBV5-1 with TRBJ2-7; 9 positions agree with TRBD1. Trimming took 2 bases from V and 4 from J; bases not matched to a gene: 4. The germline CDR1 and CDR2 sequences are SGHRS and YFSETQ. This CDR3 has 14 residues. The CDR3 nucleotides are TGCGCCAGCAGCTTACAGGGGGCACGTTACGAGCAGTACTTC. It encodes CASSLQGARYEQYF.

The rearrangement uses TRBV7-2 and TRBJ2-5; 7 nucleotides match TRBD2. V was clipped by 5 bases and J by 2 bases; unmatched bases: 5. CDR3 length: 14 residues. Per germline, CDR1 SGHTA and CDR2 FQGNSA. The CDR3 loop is CASSRDYLQETQYF. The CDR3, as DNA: TGTGCCAGCAGCCGGGACTACCTACAAGAGACCCAGTACTTC.

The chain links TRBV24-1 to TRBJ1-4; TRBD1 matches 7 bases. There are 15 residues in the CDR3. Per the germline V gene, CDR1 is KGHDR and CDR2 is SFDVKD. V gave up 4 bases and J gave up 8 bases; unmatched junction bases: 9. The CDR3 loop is CATSDDGTAYEKLFF. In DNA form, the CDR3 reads TGTGCCACCAGTGACGATGGGACAGCCTACGAAAAACTGTTTTTT.

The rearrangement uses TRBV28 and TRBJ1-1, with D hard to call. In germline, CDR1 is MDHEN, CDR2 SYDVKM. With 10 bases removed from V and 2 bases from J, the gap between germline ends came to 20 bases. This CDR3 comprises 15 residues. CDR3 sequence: CATQKFKAVNTEAFF. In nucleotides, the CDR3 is TGTGCCACACAGAAGTTTAAAGCTGTAAACACTGAAGCTTTCTTT.

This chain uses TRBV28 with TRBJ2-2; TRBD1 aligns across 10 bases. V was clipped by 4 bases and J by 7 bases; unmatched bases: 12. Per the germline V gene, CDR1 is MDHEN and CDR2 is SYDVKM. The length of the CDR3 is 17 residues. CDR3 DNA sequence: TGTGCCAGCAGTTCTCCCTCGGGACAGGGGAGAGGCGGGGAGCTGTTTTTT. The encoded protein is CASSSPSGQGRGGELFF.